The 18 T cell receptor beta chains in this list originate from one sample, sequenced in a study of blood T cells in healthy people across ages (dated by TCRdb to about 2015). Libraries were prepared through 5' RACE. Sequencing used an Illumina HiSeq 2500. A second 7 to 11 cycle PCR used a sample-barcoded 5' primer and a J-beta primer mix. TCRdb trimmed public reads at Q25 via fastp, called clones via MiXCR and kept in-frame beta chains. CDR3 protein duplicates are merged, each entry listing the most common genes and DNA. For this sample there are 790,000 or so distinct CDR3 sequences; roughly 56% appear just once. The ten largest clones add up to under 30% of the sample. Sequencing was carried out using blood. All receptors come from a man aged 35 to 55 in good health.

This clonotype was seen more than once but under ten times. The V and J genes are TRBV5-1 and TRBJ1-2; possible D gene TRBD1, 5 bases. Germline CDR1 and CDR2: SGHRS and YFSETQ. This CDR3 spans 16 amino acids. V dropped 4 bases and J dropped 7 bases, with 23 bases sitting between them. CDR3 sequence (DNA): TGCGCCAGCAGCACCGTCGGGGCTCGACTTACCAGTGGCTACACCTTC. This codes for CASSTVGARLTSGYTF.

The chain has TRBV20-1 and TRBJ1-1; D is perhaps TRBD1 (6 bases). This CDR3 region has 15 residues. Per germline, CDR1 DFQATT and CDR2 SNEGSKA (reference sequence). V lost 5 bases to trimming and J lost 0 bases, with 16 bases between them. DNA for the CDR3: TGCAGTGCTTACCCGGGACACACTTTGAACACTGAAGCTTTCTTT. It translates to CSAYPGHTLNTEAFF.

The rearrangement joins TRBV20-1 to TRBJ2-4, with 12 bases matching TRBD1. The DNA end favors TRBJ2-7, so the J call may be wrong. The germline V gene encodes CDR1 DFQATT and CDR2 SNEGSKA (reference sequence). There are 14 residues in the CDR3. CDR3: CSAPGTGGPYEQYF. CDR3 nucleotide sequence: TGCAGTGCCCCAGGGACAGGGGGCCCCTACGAGCAGTACTTC.

The sample holds a few counts of this clonotype. The chain is built from TRBV20-1 and TRBJ1-1; no reliable D call. This CDR3 has 10 residues. Trimming pared 3 bases from V and 8 bases from J, leaving 7 bases between. Germline CDR1 reads DFQATT; CDR2 reads SNEGSKA (reference sequence). In DNA form, the CDR3 reads TGCAGTGCTAGTTGGTCCGAAGCTTTCTTT. The encoded protein is CSASWSEAFF.

This rearrangement joins TRBV7-9 to TRBJ2-1; 8 bases map to TRBD2. Germline CDR1 reads SEHNR; CDR2 reads FQNEAQ (reference sequence). There are 19 residues in the CDR3. The V and J ends lost 4 bases and 0 bases, in that order; junction bases with no gene match: 14. CDR3 amino acids: CASSSGGVGGQSSYNEQFF. The DNA for the CDR3 is TGTGCCAGCAGCTCCGGGGGGGTCGGAGGGCAGAGCTCCTACAATGAGCAGTTCTTC.

This clonotype was counted only a few times. This chain links TRBV7-2 with TRBJ2-7; 7 bases line up with TRBD2. V was pared by 4 bases and J by 0 bases, with 12 bases of the junction left unmatched. Germline-derived CDR1 and CDR2 are SGHTA and FQGNSA. The length of the CDR3 is 17 residues. The CDR3 DNA reads TGTGCCAGCAGCTCTCGAAAGTTTGGGACTAACTCCTACGAGCAGTACTTC. This encodes CASSSRKFGTNSYEQYF.

The rearrangement uses TRBV27 and TRBJ2-1; 12 bases are a match to TRBD1. This CDR3 has 14 amino acids. Germline V gene sequence: CDR1 MNHEY, CDR2 SMNVEV (reference sequence). V lost 6 bases, J lost 9 bases, and 6 bases stayed unmatched. The CDR3 here is CASRVGQGASEQFF. The CDR3 region has the DNA TGTGCCAGCAGAGTGGGACAGGGGGCTAGTGAGCAGTTCTTC.

The chain recombines TRBV5-1 with TRBJ2-1, with TRBD1 matching 7 bases. Looked up from germline, CDR1 is SGHRS and CDR2 is YFSETQ. Losses at the gene ends were 4 bases for V and 0 bases for J; bases not matched to a gene: 7. This CDR3 is 16 amino acids long. The chain's CDR3 is CASSLGQLSSYNEQFF. In DNA form, the CDR3 reads TGCGCCAGCAGCCTGGGACAGTTGAGCTCCTACAATGAGCAGTTCTTC.

The V gene is TRBV4-2, the J gene TRBJ2-1; 8 bases agree with TRBD2. V lost 3 bases and J lost 4; bases outside the gene matches: 5. Germline V gene lookup returns CDR1 LGHNA and CDR2 YNFKEQ. The CDR3 is 15 residues long. As DNA, the CDR3 is TGTGCCAGCAGCCAGAGACTAGCGATATACAATGAGCAGTTCTTC. Translating it yields CASSQRLAIYNEQFF.

The rearrangement joins TRBV25-1 to TRBJ2-3, with a weak D call TRBD1 (6 bases). Between the trimmed V and J ends, which lost 5 bases and 5 bases, there was a span of 14 bases. The germline CDR1 and CDR2 sequences are MGHDK and SYGVNS. The CDR3 length is 14 residues. Written as DNA, the CDR3 is TGTGCCAGCAGTCTAGCCGGACAGAAAGATACGCAGTATTTT. Encoded protein: CASSLAGQKDTQYF. Full variable domain (missing parts from reference TRBV25-1 and TRBJ2-3): EADIYQTPRYLVIGTGKKITLECSQTMGHDKMYWYQQDPGMELHLIHYSYGVNSTEKGDLSSESTVSRIRTEHFPLTLESARPSHTSQYLCASSLAGQKDTQYFGPGTRLTVL.

In this sample, this clonotype turned up once. J is TRBJ2-5 and V is TRBV20-1, with 13 bases fitting TRBD2. With V trimmed by 5 bases and J by 5 bases, 8 bases remained unmatched. From germline, CDR1 is DFQATT and CDR2 SNEGSKA (reference sequence). This CDR3 is built from 15 residues. CDR3 sequence: CSAGLTSGGVETQYF. CDR3 bases: TGCAGTGCTGGCCTAACTAGCGGGGGGGTGGAGACCCAGTACTTC.

V gene TRBV29-1 combines with J gene TRBJ1-1; D gene uncertain. Germline CDR1 is SQVTM and CDR2 is ANQGSEA. The CDR3 is made up of 12 amino acids. The germline V and J ends were trimmed by 4 bases and 1 base, with 7 bases remaining between them. The CDR3 sequence is CSVGWRNTEAFF. CDR3 in DNA: TGCAGCGTTGGCTGGCGGAACACTGAAGCTTTCTTT.

This clonotype occurred a few times. This rearrangement joins TRBV5-1 to TRBJ2-1, with D tentatively TRBD2 (6 bases). V was cut by 4 bases and J by 5 bases, with 13 bases left in between. The CDR3 contains 14 residues. Looked up from germline, CDR1 is SGHRS and CDR2 is YFSETQ. This chain's CDR3 is CASSIGPGDNEQFF. The DNA for the CDR3 is TGCGCCAGCAGCATAGGGCCGGGGGACAATGAGCAGTTCTTC.

This clonotype was counted a few times. This chain links TRBV14 with TRBJ2-5; D not certain. Between the trimmed V and J ends, which lost 2 bases and 3 bases, there was a span of 13 bases. Per germline, CDR1 SGHDN and CDR2 FVKESK. This CDR3 region has 15 residues. CDR3 DNA: TGTGCCAGCAGCCAATACGTTGGCTGGGAAGAGACCCAGTACTTC. Its protein is CASSQYVGWEETQYF.

The chain carries TRBV25-1 and TRBJ2-5; 13 nucleotides line up with TRBD2. Trimming took 8 bases from V and 5 from J; bases not matched to a gene: 14. Germline CDR1 is MGHDK and CDR2 is SYGVNS. The CDR3 has 17 residues. CDR3: CASRSNQGLAGSETQYF. CDR3 coding DNA: TGTGCCAGCCGTTCAAACCAGGGACTAGCGGGATCGGAGACCCAGTACTTC. The complete variable domain, with remaining parts taken from reference TRBV25-1 and TRBJ2-5, reads EADIYQTPRYLVIGTGKKITLECSQTMGHDKMYWYQQDPGMELHLIHYSYGVNSTEKGDLSSESTVSRIRTEHFPLTLESARPSHTSQYLCASRSNQGLAGSETQYFGPGTRLLVL.

The chain is built from TRBV20-1 and TRBJ2-5, with TRBD2 matching 8 bases. The CDR3 has 14 residues. V dropped 6 bases and J dropped 4; count of bases not matched to a gene: 10. Germline CDR1 reads DFQATT; CDR2 reads SNEGSKA (reference sequence). CDR3 DNA: TGCAGTGCCCAGCCGAGACTAGCGTCAGAGACCCAGTACTTC. Its translation: CSAQPRLASETQYF.

This clonotype was seen a handful of times. The chain has TRBV20-1 and TRBJ2-7, with unresolved D. V was clipped by 4 bases and J by 5 bases, with 18 bases between them. The CDR3 totals 14 residues. The germline V gene has CDR1 DFQATT and CDR2 SNEGSKA (reference sequence). DNA of the CDR3: TGCAGTGCTATCACACGGAACATGCGGAACGAGCAGTACTTC. Translation gives CSAITRNMRNEQYF.

The rearrangement joins TRBV7-2 to TRBJ2-4; TRBD1 agrees at 9 bases. The J call is uncertain, as TRBJ2-7 better fits the DNA end. This CDR3 is built from 16 residues. Germline assignment: CDR1 SGHTA and CDR2 FQGNSA. CDR3 sequence: CASSLGRGQGKNEQYF. CDR3 bases: TGTGCCAGCAGCTTGGGGCGGGGACAGGGTAAGAACGAGCAGTACTTC.